The rows below give T cell receptor beta chains drawn from one sample of a study of T cells in Graves' hyperthyroidism and ophthalmopathy. One entry per CDR3 protein results from TCRdb running MiXCR on the multiplex PCR reads. Of about 640,000 distinct CDR3 sequences listed, around 20% are singletons. Specimen: blood. The receptors here all came from a man aged 30 to 45 with Graves' ophthalmopathy. Each CDR3 is given with its conserved first and last residue. Size values are once, few and many counts, or a class for expanded clones, and some rows have none.

clone size	J gene	V gene	CDR3 protein
.	TRBJ2-1	TRBV5-8	CASSLGTSVDEQFF
.	TRBJ2-5	TRBV5-1	CASSLLQGLEETQYF
many	TRBJ1-2	TRBV30	CAWFGAGYTF
many	TRBJ1-2	TRBV3-1	CASSQGDRVSYTF
.	TRBJ2-7	TRBV18	CASSPPTVTEQYF
many	TRBJ2-7	TRBV7-2	CASSLGREGEQYF
.	TRBJ2-3	TRBV30	CARGRPTDTQYF
few	TRBJ2-1	TRBV29-1	CSVELGRLPYNEQFF
few	TRBJ2-7	TRBV11-2	CASSLGTGIGYEQYF
few	TRBJ2-7	TRBV13	CASRRRGESYEQYF
few	TRBJ2-1	TRBV9	CASSVEAGQPYKEQFF
.	TRBJ1-1	TRBV7-2	CASSRQGAGSTEAFF
many	TRBJ2-7	TRBV2	CASSEDGSPASYEQYF
few	TRBJ2-7	TRBV5-1	CASSKDRGLTEQYF
few	TRBJ2-7	TRBV5-4	CASSLPLEGHHEQYF
many	TRBJ1-2	TRBV7-2	CASSLDSYYGYTF
many	TRBJ1-2	TRBV30	CAWSVPGKSGYTF
many	TRBJ2-3	TRBV28	CASSHTWTSGNTDTQYF
few	TRBJ2-1	TRBV9	CASSVEEPSSYNEQFF
many	TRBJ1-5	TRBV20-1	CSANSGGAGSNQPQHF
many	TRBJ2-1	TRBV20-1	CSARDRGRGSYNEQFF
many	TRBJ2-1	TRBV2	CASSEHGRRYNDEQFF
many	TRBJ2-7	TRBV28	CASSPQGASRSEQYF
once	TRBJ2-3	TRBV20-1	CSARDPPSLAGSLDTQYF
many	TRBJ2-3	TRBV11-2	CASSLRREGDTQYF
many	TRBJ1-1	TRBV2	CASQGIEGAFF
.	TRBJ2-5	TRBV11-2	CASSSTLFQETQYF
.	TRBJ2-1	TRBV3-1	CASSPRGGGTGNEQFF
few	TRBJ2-7	TRBV6-6	CASSYSPGTVKLVIGREQYF
.	TRBJ2-1	TRBV25-1	CASSLAGGYYNEQFF
many	TRBJ1-5	TRBV28	CASSQLRGEMGNQPQHF
.	TRBJ1-2	TRBV2	CTSSLEGSPPYGYTF
few	TRBJ1-6	TRBV5-1	CASSYKGTGDSPLHF
many	TRBJ2-7	TRBV20-1	CSARLAGGPREQYF
.	TRBJ2-5	TRBV7-9	CASSFRLAGVSETQYF
many	TRBJ2-5	TRBV28	CASSLGQGVRETQYF
few	TRBJ2-7	TRBV5-1	CASNRDILSYEQYF
few	TRBJ2-7	TRBV5-4	CASSLSAGLKGYEQYF
many	TRBJ1-5	TRBV28	CASRGTGSYRYSNQPQHF
few	TRBJ2-1	TRBV5-5	CASSDRGTISNEQFF
few	TRBJ1-5	TRBV5-6	CASSLGARSNQPQHF
.	TRBJ2-7	TRBV20-1	CSARDTSGSGEQYF
many	TRBJ2-2	TRBV5-1	CASSLAGTGFTGELFF
.	TRBJ2-7	TRBV10-3	CAISDPGQTSTYEQYF
.	TRBJ2-1	TRBV6-2/TRBV6-3	CASSSPDRAAYNEQFF
few	TRBJ1-4	TRBV30	CAWRRGPHEKLFF
few	TRBJ1-5	TRBV11-2	CASSNGPHSNQPQHF
.	TRBJ2-1	TRBV7-2	CASSQGNFDEQFF
few	TRBJ2-7	TRBV12-3/TRBV12-4	CASSRDSPPDEQYF
.	TRBJ2-5	TRBV5-5	CASSPRGGIETQYF
many	TRBJ2-1	TRBV13	CASSPRRDRGGEQFF
.	TRBJ2-3	TRBV6-5	CASSYSGTATDTQYF
few	TRBJ1-1	TRBV20-1	CSARDWEGRNTEAFF
few	TRBJ2-1	TRBV5-5	CASSPLFNEQFF
few	TRBJ2-2	TRBV24-1	CATSDGTPFSAGELFF
few	TRBJ1-2	TRBV24-1	CATSEKQGYGYTF
few	TRBJ2-2	TRBV5-8	CASSLERTGGELFF
.	TRBJ2-5	TRBV20-1	CSARDPGPHQYF
few	TRBJ1-6	TRBV20-1	CSARGGHPNSPLHF